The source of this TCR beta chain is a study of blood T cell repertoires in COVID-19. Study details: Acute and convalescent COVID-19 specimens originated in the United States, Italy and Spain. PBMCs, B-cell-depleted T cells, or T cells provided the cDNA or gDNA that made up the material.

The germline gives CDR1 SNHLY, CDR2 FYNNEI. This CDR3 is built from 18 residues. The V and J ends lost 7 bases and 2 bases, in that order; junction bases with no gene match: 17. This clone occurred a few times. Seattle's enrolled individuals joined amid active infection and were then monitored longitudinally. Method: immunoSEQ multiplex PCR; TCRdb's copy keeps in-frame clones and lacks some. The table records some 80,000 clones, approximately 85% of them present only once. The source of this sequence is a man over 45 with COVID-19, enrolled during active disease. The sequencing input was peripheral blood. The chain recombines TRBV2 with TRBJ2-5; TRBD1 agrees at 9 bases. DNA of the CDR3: TGTGCCAGCATGCCCGACAGGGGGAACCATCCGAGACAAGAGACCCAGTACTTC. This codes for CASMPDRGNHPRQETQYF.